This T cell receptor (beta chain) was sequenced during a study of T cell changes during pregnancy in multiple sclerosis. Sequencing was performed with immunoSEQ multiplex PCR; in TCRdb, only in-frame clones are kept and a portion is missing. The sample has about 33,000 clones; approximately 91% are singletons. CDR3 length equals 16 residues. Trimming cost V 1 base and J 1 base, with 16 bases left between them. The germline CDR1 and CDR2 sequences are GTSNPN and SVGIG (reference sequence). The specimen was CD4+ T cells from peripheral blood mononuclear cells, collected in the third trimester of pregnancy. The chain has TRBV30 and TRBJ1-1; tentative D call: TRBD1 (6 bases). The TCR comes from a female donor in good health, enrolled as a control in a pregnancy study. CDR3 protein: CAWSAYSTQGNTEAFF. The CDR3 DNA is TGTGCCTGGAGTGCCTATAGCACACAGGGGAACACTGAAGCTTTCTTT.